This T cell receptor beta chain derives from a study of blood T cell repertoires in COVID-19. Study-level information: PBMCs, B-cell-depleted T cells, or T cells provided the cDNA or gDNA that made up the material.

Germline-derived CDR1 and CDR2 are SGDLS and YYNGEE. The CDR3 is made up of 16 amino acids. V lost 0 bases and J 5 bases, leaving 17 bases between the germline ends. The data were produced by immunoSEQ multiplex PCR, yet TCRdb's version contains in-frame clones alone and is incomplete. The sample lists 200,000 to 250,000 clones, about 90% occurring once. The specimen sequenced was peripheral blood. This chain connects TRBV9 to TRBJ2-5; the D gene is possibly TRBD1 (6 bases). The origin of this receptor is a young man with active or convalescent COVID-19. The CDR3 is CASSVGASTQGETQYF. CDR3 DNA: TGTGCCAGCAGCGTAGGGGCTTCCACTCAGGGGGAGACCCAGTACTTC.